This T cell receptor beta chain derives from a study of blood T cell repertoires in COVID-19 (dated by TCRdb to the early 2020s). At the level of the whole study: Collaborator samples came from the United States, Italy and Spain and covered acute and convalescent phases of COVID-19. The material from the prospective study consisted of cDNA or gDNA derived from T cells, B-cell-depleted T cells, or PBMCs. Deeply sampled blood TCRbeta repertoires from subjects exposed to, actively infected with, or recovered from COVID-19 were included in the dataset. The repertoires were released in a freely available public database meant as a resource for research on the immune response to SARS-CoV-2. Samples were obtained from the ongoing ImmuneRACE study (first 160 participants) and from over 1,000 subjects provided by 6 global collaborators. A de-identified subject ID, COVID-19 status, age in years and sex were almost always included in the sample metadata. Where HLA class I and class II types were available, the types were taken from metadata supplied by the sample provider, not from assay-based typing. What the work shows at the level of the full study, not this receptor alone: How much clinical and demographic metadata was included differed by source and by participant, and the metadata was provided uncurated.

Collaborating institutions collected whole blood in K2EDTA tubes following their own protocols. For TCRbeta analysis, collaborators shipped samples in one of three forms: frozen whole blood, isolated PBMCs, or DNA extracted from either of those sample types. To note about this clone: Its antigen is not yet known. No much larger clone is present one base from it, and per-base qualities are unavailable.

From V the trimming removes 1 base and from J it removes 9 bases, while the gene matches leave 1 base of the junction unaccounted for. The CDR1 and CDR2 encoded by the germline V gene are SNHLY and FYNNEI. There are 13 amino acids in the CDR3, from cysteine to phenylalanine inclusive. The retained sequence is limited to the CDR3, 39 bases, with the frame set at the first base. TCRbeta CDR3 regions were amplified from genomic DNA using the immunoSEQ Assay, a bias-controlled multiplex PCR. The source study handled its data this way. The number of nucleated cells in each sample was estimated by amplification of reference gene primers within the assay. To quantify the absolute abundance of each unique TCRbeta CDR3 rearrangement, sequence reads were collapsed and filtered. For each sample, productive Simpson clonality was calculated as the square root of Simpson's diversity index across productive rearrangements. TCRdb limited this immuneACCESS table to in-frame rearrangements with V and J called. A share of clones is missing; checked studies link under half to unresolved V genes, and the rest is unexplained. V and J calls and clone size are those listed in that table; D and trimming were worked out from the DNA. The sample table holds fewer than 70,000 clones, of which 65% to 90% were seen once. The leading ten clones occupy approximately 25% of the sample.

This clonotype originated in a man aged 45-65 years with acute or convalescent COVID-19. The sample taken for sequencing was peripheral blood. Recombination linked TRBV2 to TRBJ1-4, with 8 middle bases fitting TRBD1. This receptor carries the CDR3 CASSEGDRKKLFF. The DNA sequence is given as TGTGCCAGCAGTGAAGGGGACAGGAAAAAACTGTTTTTT.